The 5 T cell receptor beta chains given below trace back to one sample, sequenced in a study of T cell changes during pregnancy in multiple sclerosis. Method: immunoSEQ multiplex PCR; TCRdb's copy keeps in-frame clones and lacks some. The top ten clones hold approximately 1.5% of a sample with 40,000 to 60,000 clones, 90% of them seen once. This specimen consisted of peripheral blood, obtained in the first trimester of pregnancy. These receptors all stem from a female donor in good health, enrolled as a control in a pregnancy study.

This chain links TRBV2 with TRBJ1-4; TRBD1 aligns across 7 bases. Trimming removed 5 bases from V and 5 bases from J; junction bases left unmatched: 8. CDR1 and CDR2 from the germline V gene are SNHLY and FYNNEI. The length of the CDR3 is 15 residues. The CDR3 sequence is CASSRGPGENEKLFF. The CDR3 nucleotides read TGTGCCAGCAGTAGGGGGCCGGGGGAAAATGAAAAACTGTTTTTT.

The gene calls are TRBV5-4 and TRBJ2-5; TRBD1 matches at 7 bases. The CDR3 covers 15 residues. Germline V CDR1 and CDR2: SGHNT, YYREEE (reference sequence). V dropped 2 bases and J dropped 4; count of bases not matched to a gene: 8. Here the CDR3 DNA reads TGTGCCAGCAGCTTCTCACAGGGGAAGGGAGAGACCCAGTACTTC. Amino acid sequence: CASSFSQGKGETQYF. The full variable domain, in which reference TRBV5-4 and TRBJ2-5 provide the parts outside the CDR3, is ETGVTQSPTHLIKTRGQQVTLRCSSQSGHNTVSWYQQALGQGPQFIFQYYREEENGRGNFPPRFSGLQFPNYSSELNVNALELDDSALYLCASSFSQGKGETQYFGPGTRLLVL.

The gene calls are TRBV5-8 and TRBJ1-1, with a weak D call TRBD1 (5 bases). Germline-derived CDR1 and CDR2 are SGHTS and YDEGEE. The CDR3 covers 16 residues. Trimming shortened V by 0 bases and J by 0 bases, and 12 bases separated the two germline ends. In DNA, the CDR3 is TGTGCCAGCAGCTTGGCCAATCCAGGGCTGAACACTGAAGCTTTCTTT. Protein: CASSLANPGLNTEAFF.

This sequence joins TRBV7-9 and TRBJ2-7; 10 positions agree with TRBD2. In germline, CDR1 is SEHNR, CDR2 FQNEAQ (reference sequence). Unmatched junction bases numbered 7, after V lost 11 bases and J lost 0 bases. The CDR3 consists of 14 residues. CDR3 amino acids: CAAGSSGSSYEQYF. In DNA, the CDR3 is TGTGCCGCTGGGTCTAGCGGGAGCTCCTACGAGCAGTACTTC.

The chain couples TRBV10-3 to TRBJ1-3; no clear D. The CDR3 sequence is 15 residues long. Trimming cost V 3 bases and J 4 bases, with 13 bases left between them. Germline V CDR1 and CDR2: ENHRY, SYGVKD. Here the CDR3 DNA reads TGTGCCATCAGTGACGGGGATTCGAACGGAAACACCATATATTTT. Translated: CAISDGDSNGNTIYF.